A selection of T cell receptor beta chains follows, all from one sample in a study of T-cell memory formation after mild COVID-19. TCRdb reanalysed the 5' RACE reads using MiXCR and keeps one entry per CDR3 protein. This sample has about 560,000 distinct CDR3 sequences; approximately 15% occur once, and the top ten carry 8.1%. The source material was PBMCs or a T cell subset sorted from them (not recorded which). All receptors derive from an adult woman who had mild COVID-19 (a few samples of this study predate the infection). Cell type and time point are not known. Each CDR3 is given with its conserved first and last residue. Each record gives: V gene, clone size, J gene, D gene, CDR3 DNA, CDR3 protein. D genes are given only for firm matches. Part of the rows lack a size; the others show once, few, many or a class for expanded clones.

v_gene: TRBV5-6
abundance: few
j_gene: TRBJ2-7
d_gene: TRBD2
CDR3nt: TGTGCCAGCAGCGCAGGACTAGCGGGAGTAGCGTACTACGAGCAGTACTTC
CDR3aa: CASSAGLAGVAYYEQYF

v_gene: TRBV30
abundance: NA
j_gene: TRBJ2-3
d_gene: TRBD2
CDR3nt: TGTGCCTGGAGTGTCCCTAGCGGGAGGGCGAATACGCAGTATTTT
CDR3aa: CAWSVPSGRANTQYF

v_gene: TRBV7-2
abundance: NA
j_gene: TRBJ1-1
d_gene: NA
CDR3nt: TGTGCCAGCCAGCATAGGCAGCACATGAACACTGAAGCTTTCTTT
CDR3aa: CASQHRQHMNTEAFF

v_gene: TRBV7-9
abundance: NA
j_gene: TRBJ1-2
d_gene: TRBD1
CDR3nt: TGTGCCAGCAGCTCGGGACAGGGCAGGGACTACACCTTC
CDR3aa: CASSSGQGRDYTF

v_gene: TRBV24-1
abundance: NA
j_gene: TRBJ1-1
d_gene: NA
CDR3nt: TGTGCCACCAGTGATCCCGGAGAGGGTGAAGCTTTCTTT
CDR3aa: CATSDPGEGEAFF

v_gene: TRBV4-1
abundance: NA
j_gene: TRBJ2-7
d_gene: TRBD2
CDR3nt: TGCGCCAGCAGCCAAGCGGGGGGGGCCTACGAGCAGTACTTC
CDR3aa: CASSQAGGAYEQYF

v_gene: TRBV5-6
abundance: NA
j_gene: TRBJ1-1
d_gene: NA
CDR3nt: TGTGCCAGCAGCTTGAAGGGCATCTCTGAAGCTTTCTTT
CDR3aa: CASSLKGISEAFF

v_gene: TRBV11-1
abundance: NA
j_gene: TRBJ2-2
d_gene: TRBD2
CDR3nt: TGTGCCAGCAGCTTAGTCGGTAGCGGGGTGAACACCGGGGAGCTGTTTTTT
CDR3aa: CASSLVGSGVNTGELFF

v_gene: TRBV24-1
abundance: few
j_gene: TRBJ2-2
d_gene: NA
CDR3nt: TGTGCCACCAGCCCCAGGGGTCGGGGAAACACCGGGGAGCTGTTTTTT
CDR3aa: CATSPRGRGNTGELFF

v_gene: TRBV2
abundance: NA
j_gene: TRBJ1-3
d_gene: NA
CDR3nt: TGTGCCGGCCAGGACGGAGGAAACACCATATATTTT
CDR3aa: CAGQDGGNTIYF

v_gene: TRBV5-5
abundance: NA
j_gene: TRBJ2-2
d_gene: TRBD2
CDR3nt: TGTGCCAGCAGCCCCGAGAGGACTAGCGGGGGGTCCCTGATAGGTTCGGGTCGGACCGGGGAGCTGTTTTTT
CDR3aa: CASSPERTSGGSLIGSGRTGELFF

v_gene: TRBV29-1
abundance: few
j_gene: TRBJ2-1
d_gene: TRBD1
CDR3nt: TGCAGCGTTAGAGGACAGGGTAAGCAGTTCTTC
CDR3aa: CSVRGQGKQFF

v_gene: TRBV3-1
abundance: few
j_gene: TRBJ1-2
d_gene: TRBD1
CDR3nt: TGTGCCAGCAGCCTTCTAGGACAGGATCGCTATGGCTACACCTTC
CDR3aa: CASSLLGQDRYGYTF

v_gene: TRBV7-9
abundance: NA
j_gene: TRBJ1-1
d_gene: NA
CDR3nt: TGTGCCAGCAGCTTATATGAGACGGCTTTCTTT
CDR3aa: CASSLYETAFF

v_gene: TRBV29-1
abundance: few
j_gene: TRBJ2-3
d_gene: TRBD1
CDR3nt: TGCAGCGCTGACGGGACAGGGTCAACAGATACGCAGTATTTT
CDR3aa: CSADGTGSTDTQYF

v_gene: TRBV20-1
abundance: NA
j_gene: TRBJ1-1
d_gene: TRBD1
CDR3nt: TGCAGTGCTAGAGGACAGGGTTTAATCACTGAAGCTTTCTTT
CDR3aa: CSARGQGLITEAFF

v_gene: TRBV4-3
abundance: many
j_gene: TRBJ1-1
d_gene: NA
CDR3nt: TGCGCCAGCAGCCAAGAGGCAGGGGCAAACACTGAAGCTTTCTTT
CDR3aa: CASSQEAGANTEAFF

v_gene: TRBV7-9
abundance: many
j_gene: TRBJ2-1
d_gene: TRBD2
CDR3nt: TGTGCCAGCAGCCGCGAGTCGCTAGCGGCGAATGAGCAGTTCTTC
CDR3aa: CASSRESLAANEQFF

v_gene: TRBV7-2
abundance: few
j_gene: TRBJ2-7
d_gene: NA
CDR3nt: TGTGCCAGCACCCTAGGGACTGCGTCTCAGGAGCAGTACTTC
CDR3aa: CASTLGTASQEQYF

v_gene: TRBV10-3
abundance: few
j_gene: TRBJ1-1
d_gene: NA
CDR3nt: TGTGCCATCAGAGGGGGGGCTTTGAACACTGAAGCTTTCTTT
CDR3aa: CAIRGGALNTEAFF

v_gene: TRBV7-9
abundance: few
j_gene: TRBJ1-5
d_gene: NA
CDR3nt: TGTGCCAGCAGCTTAACACTTAACCAGCCCCAGCATTTT
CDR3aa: CASSLTLNQPQHF

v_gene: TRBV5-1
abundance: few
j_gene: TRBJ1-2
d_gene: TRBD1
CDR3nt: TGCGCCAGCAGGACCGGGACAGGCAGCTATGGCTACACCTTC
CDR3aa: CASRTGTGSYGYTF

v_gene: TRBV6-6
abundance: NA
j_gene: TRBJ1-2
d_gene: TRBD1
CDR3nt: TGTGCCAGCAGTCGGACAGGGGTCGGCTACACCTTC
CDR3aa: CASSRTGVGYTF

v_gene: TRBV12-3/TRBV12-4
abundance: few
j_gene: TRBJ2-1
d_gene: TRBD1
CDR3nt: TGTGCCAGCATCCCCCGGGACAGCTCCTACAATGAGCAGTTCTTC
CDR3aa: CASIPRDSSYNEQFF

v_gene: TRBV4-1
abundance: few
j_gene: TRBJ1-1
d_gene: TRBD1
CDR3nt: TGCGCCAGCAGACAGGGGTGGATGAACACTGAAGCTTTCTTT
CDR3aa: CASRQGWMNTEAFF

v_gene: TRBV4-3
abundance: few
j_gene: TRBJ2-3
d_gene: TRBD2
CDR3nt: TGCGCCAGCAGCCAAGCTGAAAGGGACTACGATACGCAGTATTTT
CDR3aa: CASSQAERDYDTQYF

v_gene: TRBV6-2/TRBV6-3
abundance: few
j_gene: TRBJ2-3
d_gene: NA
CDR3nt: TGTGCCAGCAGTTACTCGCAGCTAGCCAGTTGGACAGATACGCAGTATTTT
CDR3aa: CASSYSQLASWTDTQYF

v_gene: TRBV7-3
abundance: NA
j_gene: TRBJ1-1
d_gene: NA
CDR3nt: TGTGCCAGCAGTCACCCAATTTCGGGGGAGAACACTGAAGCTTTCTTT
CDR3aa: CASSHPISGENTEAFF

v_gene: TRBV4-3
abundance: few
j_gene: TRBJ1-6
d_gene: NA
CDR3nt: TGCGCCAGCAGCCAAGGCGCTCATAGCTCCTATAATTCACCCCTCCACTTT
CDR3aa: CASSQGAHSSYNSPLHF

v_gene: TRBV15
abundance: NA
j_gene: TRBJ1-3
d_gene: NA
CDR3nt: TGTGCCACCAGCAGAGATCTTAAACAGCTCGGAAACACCATATATTTT
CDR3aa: CATSRDLKQLGNTIYF

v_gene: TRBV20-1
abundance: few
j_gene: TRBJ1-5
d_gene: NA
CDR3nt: TGCAGTGCCTTGACAGAAAAGGATCAGCCCCAGCATTTT
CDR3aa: CSALTEKDQPQHF

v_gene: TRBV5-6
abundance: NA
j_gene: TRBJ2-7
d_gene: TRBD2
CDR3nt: TGTGCCAGCAGCCCCGCGCGGGGGGCGTTGAGAGGTTTCTCCTACGAGCAGTACTTC
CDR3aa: CASSPARGALRGFSYEQYF

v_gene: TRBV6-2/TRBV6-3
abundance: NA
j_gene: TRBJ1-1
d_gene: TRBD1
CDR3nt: TGTGCCAGCAGCCCAGGGTGGACAGGGGGCACTGAAGCTTTCTTT
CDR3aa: CASSPGWTGGTEAFF

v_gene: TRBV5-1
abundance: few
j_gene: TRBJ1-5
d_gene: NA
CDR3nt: TGCGCCAGCAGCTTGGAAGGGGTCTCGGATCAGCCCCAGCATTTT
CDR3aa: CASSLEGVSDQPQHF

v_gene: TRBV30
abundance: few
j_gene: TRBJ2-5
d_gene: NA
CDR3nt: TGTGCCTGGAGAACGGCTTTCCCAGAGACCCAGTACTTC
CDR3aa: CAWRTAFPETQYF

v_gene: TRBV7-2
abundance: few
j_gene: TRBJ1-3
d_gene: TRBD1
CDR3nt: TGTGCCAGCAGCCCCGGGACAGGGGGACCCGGCGGAAACACCATATATTTT
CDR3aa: CASSPGTGGPGGNTIYF

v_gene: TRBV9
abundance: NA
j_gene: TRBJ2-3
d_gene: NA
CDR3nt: TGTGCCAGCAGCTTGGGACCGCAGATAGATACGCAGTATTTT
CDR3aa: CASSLGPQIDTQYF

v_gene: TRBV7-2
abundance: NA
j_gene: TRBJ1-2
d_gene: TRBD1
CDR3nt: TGTGCCAGCAGCTCTTACAGGGGAGGCTATGGCTACACCTTC
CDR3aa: CASSSYRGGYGYTF

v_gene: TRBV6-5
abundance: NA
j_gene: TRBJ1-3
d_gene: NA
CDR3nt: TGTGCCAGCAGTTACTGGGGGGGCCCTGGAAACACCATATATTTT
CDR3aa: CASSYWGGPGNTIYF

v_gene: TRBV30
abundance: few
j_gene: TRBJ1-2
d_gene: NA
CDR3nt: TGTGCCTGGAGTGTACAAAGCCTGGCAGGACCCGAAGCTAACTATGGCTACACCTTC
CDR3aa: CAWSVQSLAGPEANYGYTF

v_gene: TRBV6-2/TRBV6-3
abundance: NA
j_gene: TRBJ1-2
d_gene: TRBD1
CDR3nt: TGTGCCAGCAGGGTGGGGACAGGTGCTAACTATGGCTACACCTTC
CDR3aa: CASRVGTGANYGYTF

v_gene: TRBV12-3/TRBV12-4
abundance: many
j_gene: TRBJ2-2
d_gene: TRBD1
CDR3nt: TGTGCCAGCAGTCCGACAACAGGGGAAAACGGGGAGCTGTTTTTT
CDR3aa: CASSPTTGENGELFF

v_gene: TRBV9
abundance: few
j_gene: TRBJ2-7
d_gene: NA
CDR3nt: TGTGCCAGCAGCGTAGTGTCGGCGCCCGACTACGAGCAGTACTTC
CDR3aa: CASSVVSAPDYEQYF

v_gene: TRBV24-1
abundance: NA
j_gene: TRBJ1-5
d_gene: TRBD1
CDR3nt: TGTGCCACCAGTGATGGACAGGGAGATCAGCCCCAGCATTTT
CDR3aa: CATSDGQGDQPQHF

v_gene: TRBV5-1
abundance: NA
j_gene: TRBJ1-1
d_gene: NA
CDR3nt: TGCGCCAGCAGCTTCACTGGGTCAAGCCTTAACACTGAAGCTTTCTTT
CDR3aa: CASSFTGSSLNTEAFF

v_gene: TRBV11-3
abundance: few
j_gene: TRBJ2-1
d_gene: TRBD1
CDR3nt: TGTGCCAGCAGCTTAGGACAGGGCAGCGAGCAGTTCTTC
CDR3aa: CASSLGQGSEQFF

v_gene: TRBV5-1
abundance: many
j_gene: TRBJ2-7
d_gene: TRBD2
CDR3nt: TGCGCCAGCTCCCAGGCGGGGGGCGGGTACGAGCAGTACTTC
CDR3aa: CASSQAGGGYEQYF

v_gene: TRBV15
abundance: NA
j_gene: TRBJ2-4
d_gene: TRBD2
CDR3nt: TGTGCCACCAGCAAGGGACTAGCGGGGGGCAGGACCAAAAACATTCAGTACTTC
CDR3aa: CATSKGLAGGRTKNIQYF

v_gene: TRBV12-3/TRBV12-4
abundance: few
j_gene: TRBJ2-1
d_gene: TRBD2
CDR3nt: TGTGCCAGCAGCCTCAATCACGTTAGCGGGGGGGCCGGGACAATGGGCAATGAGCAGTTCTTC
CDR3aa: CASSLNHVSGGAGTMGNEQFF

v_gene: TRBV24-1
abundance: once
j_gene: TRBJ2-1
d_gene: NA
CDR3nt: TGTGCCACCAGTGATCCGACGGGACTCCCTAGGAATGAGCAGTTCTTC
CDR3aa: CATSDPTGLPRNEQFF

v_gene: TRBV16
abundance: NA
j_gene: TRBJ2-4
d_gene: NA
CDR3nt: TGTGCCAGCAGCCAATTGGGGGGCACGGACATTCAGTACTTC
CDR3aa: CASSQLGGTDIQYF

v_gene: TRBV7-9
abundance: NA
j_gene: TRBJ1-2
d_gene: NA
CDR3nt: TGTGCCAGCAGCCCCCCCCTTAACTATGGCTACACCTTC
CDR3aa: CASSPPLNYGYTF

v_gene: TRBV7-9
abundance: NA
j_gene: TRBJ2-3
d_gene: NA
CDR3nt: TGTGCCAGCAACAAATTCAGGGGTACGGGAGATACGCAGTATTTT
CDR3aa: CASNKFRGTGDTQYF

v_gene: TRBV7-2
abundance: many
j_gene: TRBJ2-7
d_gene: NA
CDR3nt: TGTGCCAGCAGCCCGTCGACCGTTCGCGAGCAGTACTTC
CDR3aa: CASSPSTVREQYF

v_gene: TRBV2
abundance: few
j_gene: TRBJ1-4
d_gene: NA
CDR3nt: TGTGCCAGCAGCTATACCTACGGGGAAACCAATGAAAAACTGTTTTTT
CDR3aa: CASSYTYGETNEKLFF

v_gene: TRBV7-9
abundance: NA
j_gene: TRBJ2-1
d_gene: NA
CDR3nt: TGTGCCAGCAGCTCTAATTTAGCTAGCTCCTACAATGAGCAGTTCTTC
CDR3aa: CASSSNLASSYNEQFF

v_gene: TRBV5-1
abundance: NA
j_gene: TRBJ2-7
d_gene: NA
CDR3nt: TGCGCCAGCAGCTTCCCAGGAACTGGGGACGAGCAGTACTTC
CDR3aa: CASSFPGTGDEQYF

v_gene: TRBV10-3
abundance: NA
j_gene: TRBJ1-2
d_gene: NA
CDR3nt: TGTGCCATCAGTATTGATAACCCATATGGCTACACCTTC
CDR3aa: CAISIDNPYGYTF

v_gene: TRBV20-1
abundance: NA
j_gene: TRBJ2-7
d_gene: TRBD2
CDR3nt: TGCAGTGCTAGAGATACTAGCGGGAGATACGAGCAGTACTTC
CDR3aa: CSARDTSGRYEQYF

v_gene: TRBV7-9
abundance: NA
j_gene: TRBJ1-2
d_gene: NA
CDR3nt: TGTGCCAGCAGTTCGAAGGAGAAAGGGGACGGGTATGGCTACACCTTC
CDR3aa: CASSSKEKGDGYGYTF